This T cell receptor beta chain was profiled in a study of T cell responses to AZD1222 COVID-19 vaccine. V was pared by 0 bases and J by 9 bases, with 15 bases between. The CDR3 is 14 amino acids. Germline loops: CDR1 LGHDT, CDR2 YNNKEL (reference sequence). Repertoires were generated with immunoSEQ multiplex PCR, while TCRdb's copy carries only in-frame clones and drops some. This sample's clone table lists about 140,000 clones. Study conclusions and caveats: After two AZD1222 doses, spike-specific TCR breadth and depth rose versus day 0. At study baseline, merely about 6 AZD1222 recipients were seropositive. Donor demographics were predominantly white British with a female majority; clonal diversity may be underestimated.

Turning to this clone: As yet, its antigen is unknown.

This TCR came from an adult in good health. Specimen: peripheral blood. V is TRBV3-1 (or the pseudogene TRBV3-2) and J is TRBJ2-7, with D perhaps matching TRBD1 (5 bases). The CDR3 region has the DNA TGTGCCAGCAGCCAAGATGGGGCTCACCCTGGGCAGTACTTC. Translating gives CASSQDGAHPGQYF.